The present T cell receptor (beta chain) was sequenced within a study of blood T cell repertoires in COVID-19. The overall study: Researchers got acute and convalescent COVID-19 samples from the United States, Italy and Spain. T cells, B-cell-depleted T cells, or PBMCs supplied cDNA or gDNA.

V lost 2 bases, J lost 9 bases, and 18 bases lay in between. Germline CDR1 is WNHNN and CDR2 is SYGVQD (reference sequence). The length of the CDR3 is 15 residues. This clone occurred once. How the authors handled the data: Amplified reference gene primers provided the basis for estimating nucleated cell counts. Only in-frame clones appear in the TCRdb table, and some are missing; sequencing was by immunoSEQ multiplex PCR. That table is the source of V, J and clone size, and D and trimming were worked out from the DNA. This sample has 200,000 to 250,000 clones, with about 83% found just once. The gene calls are TRBV10-1 and TRBJ2-3; TRBD2 is a possible D gene (5 bases). This sequence was found in a man in his forties or fifties with acute or convalescent COVID-19. The specimen was peripheral blood. The CDR3: CASSEQTRPSETQYF. For the CDR3, the DNA is TGCGCCAGCAGTGAGCAAACTAGGCCTTCGGAGACGCAGTATTTT.